This is a list of T cell receptor beta chains from one sample in a study of T cell responses to AZD1222 COVID-19 vaccine. The protocol was immunoSEQ multiplex PCR, while the TCRdb copy is restricted to in-frame clones and leaves out a portion. There are more than 100,000 clones in the sample; around 87% occur only once, and 1% to 1.5% lies in the top ten. The starting material was peripheral blood, obtained on day 0 of AZD1222 vaccination. These receptors all stem from an adult in good health. The CDR3 runs from the conserved cysteine through the conserved F or W. Each record gives: D gene, clone size, V gene, J gene, CDR3 protein, CDR3 DNA. A D gene is named only where the DNA matches it firmly. Rows may omit the clone size; those that give it use once, few, many or a size class.

D: TRBD1
size: -
V: TRBV10-3
J: TRBJ2-7
CDR3: CAISEMKTGNSYEQYF
DNA: TGTGCCATCAGTGAGATGAAGACAGGGAACTCCTACGAGCAGTACTTC

D: TRBD1
size: once
V: TRBV19
J: TRBJ2-3
CDR3: CASSIGQGADTQYF
DNA: TGTGCCAGTAGTATTGGACAGGGCGCAGATACGCAGTATTTT

D: -
size: -
V: TRBV9
J: TRBJ2-7
CDR3: CASSEPGRQEQYF
DNA: TGTGCCAGCAGCGAACCCGGACGGCAAGAGCAGTACTTC

D: -
size: -
V: TRBV27
J: TRBJ2-7
CDR3: CASSSVAPIYEQYF
DNA: TGTGCCAGCAGTTCTGTCGCACCTATCTACGAGCAGTACTTC

D: -
size: -
V: TRBV27
J: TRBJ1-3
CDR3: CASSEMGLSGNTIYF
DNA: TGTGCCAGCAGTGAAATGGGCCTCTCTGGAAACACCATATATTTT

D: -
size: -
V: TRBV12-5
J: TRBJ2-1
CDR3: CASGLVLGQFNEQFF
DNA: TGTGCTAGTGGTTTGGTACTAGGACAGTTCAATGAGCAGTTCTTC

D: -
size: -
V: TRBV19
J: TRBJ2-3
CDR3: CASSMLDALTDTQYF
DNA: TGTGCCAGTAGTATGTTGGACGCACTCACAGATACGCAGTATTTT

D: -
size: -
V: TRBV6-5
J: TRBJ1-2
CDR3: CASSSQGYGYTF
DNA: TGTGCCAGCAGTTCACAGGGCTATGGCTACACCTTC

D: -
size: -
V: TRBV27
J: TRBJ1-1
CDR3: CASSFTGNTEAFF
DNA: TGTGCCAGCAGTTTTACGGGGAACACTGAAGCTTTCTTT

D: -
size: few
V: TRBV12-5
J: TRBJ2-7
CDR3: CASGFAGGSYEQYF
DNA: TGTGCTAGTGGTTTTGCCGGCGGCTCCTACGAGCAGTACTTC

D: -
size: -
V: TRBV7-9
J: TRBJ2-1
CDR3: CASSFQGANEQFF
DNA: TGTGCCAGCAGCTTTCAAGGTGCGAATGAGCAGTTCTTC

D: TRBD2
size: -
V: TRBV9
J: TRBJ2-3
CDR3: CASSPWAGGSTDTQYF
DNA: TGTGCCAGCAGCCCCTGGGCGGGGGGGAGCACAGATACGCAGTATTTT

D: -
size: -
V: TRBV4-3
J: TRBJ1-3
CDR3: CASSQGDSGNTIYF
DNA: TGCGCCAGCAGCCAAGGGGACTCTGGAAACACCATATATTTT

D: TRBD2
size: -
V: TRBV10-2
J: TRBJ2-1
CDR3: CASSDANGGAFYEQFF
DNA: TGCGCCAGCAGTGACGCTAACGGGGGGGCGTTCTATGAGCAGTTCTTC

D: -
size: -
V: TRBV25-1
J: TRBJ1-2
CDR3: CASSESPANYGYTF
DNA: TGTGCCAGCAGTGAATCTCCGGCTAACTATGGCTACACCTTC

D: -
size: few
V: TRBV4-1
J: TRBJ1-1
CDR3: CASSQPTGNTEAFF
DNA: TGCGCCAGCAGCCAACCGACAGGGAACACTGAAGCTTTCTTT

D: -
size: -
V: TRBV6-5
J: TRBJ1-2
CDR3: CASSYSSGTGYTF
DNA: TGTGCCAGCAGTTACTCATCGGGTACTGGCTACACCTTC

D: -
size: -
V: TRBV3-1/TRBV3-2
J: TRBJ1-2
CDR3: CASSQSFGGASGYTF
DNA: TGTGCCAGCAGCCAGAGTTTCGGGGGGGCGAGCGGCTACACCTTC

D: TRBD1
size: -
V: TRBV10-2
J: TRBJ1-6
CDR3: CASTYRGPNNSPLHF
DNA: TGCGCCAGTACGTACAGGGGCCCTAATAATTCACCCCTCCACTTT

D: TRBD1
size: -
V: TRBV27
J: TRBJ2-5
CDR3: CASSFRRTGLETQYF
DNA: TGTGCCAGCAGTTTTAGGAGGACAGGGCTGGAGACCCAGTACTTC